This T cell receptor beta chain is drawn from a study of cytomegalovirus exposure and HLA in healthy donors. Overall study findings and caveats: In vitro testing confirmed three CMV-associated chains as specific for CMV antigens. By HLA locus, TCR association rates varied in a later analysis, with DRB1 showing the most and HLA-C the fewest.

The primer mix had 60 Vbeta and 13 Jbeta primers. Only in-frame clones appear in the TCRdb table, and some are missing; sequencing was by immunoSEQ multiplex PCR. The table lists over 120,000 clones, around 73% of them singletons, with 2.5% to 3% in the top ten. The CDR3 sequence is 17 residues long. Trimming cost V 3 bases and J 4 bases, with 22 bases left between them. Per the germline V gene, CDR1 is SGHNT and CDR2 is YYREEE (reference sequence). This clone has more than one count but fewer than ten. What it binds is unknown. The TCR sequence derives from a female donor in good health and CMV-seronegative. V is TRBV5-4 and J is TRBJ1-2, with TRBD1 as a possible D gene (5 bases). What was sequenced was PBMCs. The chain's CDR3 is CASSSWTPRAESYGYTF. The CDR3, as DNA: TGTGCCAGCAGCTCCTGGACGCCCAGGGCAGAGAGCTATGGCTACACCTTC.